The 24 T cell receptor beta chains below all came from one sample that was sequenced in a study of early T cells in non-severe SARS-CoV-2 infection. TCRdb used MiXCR to reprocess the 5' RACE reads, holding one entry per CDR3 protein. This table has some 96,000 distinct CDR3 sequences, about 16% appearing once. Sequences were obtained from whole blood. These receptors were collected from an adult who was a healthcare worker with PCR-confirmed SARS-CoV-2 infection or an uninfected control (not recorded which).

This clonotype was detected a few times. V gene TRBV7-8 combines with J gene TRBJ2-6, with a weak D call TRBD2 (6 bases). Germline CDR1 is SGHVS and CDR2 is FQNEAQ. The CDR3 sequence is 15 residues long. Trimming shortened V by 5 bases and J by 1 base, and 9 bases separated the two germline ends. The CDR3 spells CASSPGVSGANVLTF. Written as DNA, the CDR3 is TGTGCCAGCAGCCCGGGGGTATCTGGGGCCAACGTCCTGACTTTC.

Only a few counts were recorded for this clonotype. V gene TRBV5-4 combines with J gene TRBJ2-7; maybe TRBD1 (6 bases). V shed 1 base and J shed 2 bases, with 13 bases lying between them. CDR1 SGHNT and CDR2 YYREEE come from the germline V gene (reference sequence). The CDR3 is made up of 15 amino acids. CDR3 nucleotides: TGTGCCAGCAGCTTGCCGACTACAGGGACCTACGAGCAGTACTTC. It codes for CASSLPTTGTYEQYF. Filled out from reference TRBV5-4 and TRBJ2-7, the complete variable domain reads ETGVTQSPTHLIKTRGQQVTLRCSSQSGHNTVSWYQQALGQGPQFIFQYYREEENGRGNFPPRFSGLQFPNYSSELNVNALELDDSALYLCASSLPTTGTYEQYFGPGTRLTVT.

The chain links TRBV15 to TRBJ2-7; 13 bases match TRBD2. Unmatched junction bases numbered 6, after V lost 2 bases and J lost 5 bases. There are 16 residues in the CDR3. Germline V gene data show CDR1 as LNHNV and CDR2 as YYDKDF (reference sequence). CDR3 in DNA: TGTGCCACCAGCAGACGAAGGACTAGCGGGAGAGACGAGCAGTACTTC. Its translation is CATSRRRTSGRDEQYF.

V is TRBV9 and J is TRBJ1-1; TRBD1 might be the D (6 bases). Trimming pared 2 bases from V and 4 bases from J, leaving 15 bases between. This CDR3 is 15 amino acids long. Germline V lookup: CDR1 SGDLS, CDR2 YYNGEE. DNA for the CDR3: TGTGCCAGCAGCGTCGTGAAAGGGGGTTTCACTGAAGCTTTCTTT. This translates into CASSVVKGGFTEAFF.

This clonotype was detected a few times. The chain has TRBV4-1 and TRBJ2-4; 9 bases map to TRBD2. Unmatched junction bases numbered 7, after V lost 0 bases and J lost 4 bases. Germline V gene lookup returns CDR1 MGHRA and CDR2 YSYEKL. The CDR3 sequence is 17 residues long. CDR3 nucleotide sequence: TGCGCCAGCAGCCAAGAAGGAGGGACTAGCAGTAAAAACATTCAGTACTTC. Its protein is CASSQEGGTSSKNIQYF.

The V call is TRBV29-1, the J call TRBJ2-3; 8 bases line up with TRBD2. The V gene's germline CDR1 is SQVTM and CDR2 ANQGSEA. The CDR3 sequence is 15 residues long. The V gene end was trimmed by 6 bases and the J gene end by 3 bases; junction bases not matched to a gene: 11. The CDR3 reads CSVVPGLGVTDTQYF. CDR3 DNA sequence: TGCAGCGTGGTTCCGGGACTAGGGGTAACAGATACGCAGTATTTT.

V and J are TRBV14 and TRBJ2-1; 9 positions match TRBD2. CDR3 size: 15 residues. Germline trimming cut 6 bases from V and 0 bases from J; bases unmatched to any gene: 3. Germline loops: CDR1 SGHDN, CDR2 FVKESK. CDR3 protein: CASSRLADSYNEQFF. The CDR3 coding sequence is TGTGCCAGCAGTAGACTAGCGGACTCCTACAATGAGCAGTTCTTC.

The V gene is TRBV12-3 or TRBV12-4, the J gene TRBJ2-7; D is possibly TRBD2 (5 bases). With 8 bases removed from V and 9 bases from J, the gap between germline ends came to 17 bases. CDR3 length: 12 amino acids. DNA of the CDR3: TGTGCCAGCCTTCAAGAAGGAGGCGGGCAGTACTTC. This gives the protein CASLQEGGGQYF.

The V and J genes are TRBV2 and TRBJ2-6, with D unclear. This CDR3 region has 15 residues. Germline lookup yields CDR1 SNHLY and CDR2 FYNNEI. V lost 7 bases and J lost 0, with 10 bases in between. The CDR3 loop is CASTMGISGANVLTF. CDR3 nucleotides: TGTGCCAGCACCATGGGGATCTCTGGGGCCAACGTCCTGACTTTC. Complete variable domain (other parts from reference TRBV2 and TRBJ2-6): EPEVTQTPSHQVTQMGQEVILRCVPISNHLYFYWYRQILGQKVEFLVSFYNNEISEKSEIFDDQFSVERPDGSNFTLKIRSTKLEDSAMYFCASTMGISGANVLTFGAGSRLTVL.

This clonotype turned up a few times. The chain couples TRBV5-4 to TRBJ2-1, with TRBD2 matching 8 bases. Unmatched junction bases numbered 7, after V lost 0 bases and J lost 8 bases. Germline CDR1 reads SGHNT; CDR2 reads YYREEE (reference sequence). CDR3 length: 15 amino acids. CDR3 sequence (DNA): TGTGCCAGCAGCTTGGAGCGGGAGTGGGGCCATGAGCAGTTCTTC. Protein: CASSLEREWGHEQFF.

This clonotype was counted ten times or more. The rearrangement links TRBV5-4 to TRBJ2-3; D not certain. The CDR3 contains 13 residues. V was trimmed by 0 bases and J by 6 bases, leaving 8 bases between them. Germline V gene sequence: CDR1 SGHNT, CDR2 YYREEE (reference sequence). As DNA, the CDR3 is TGTGCCAGCAGCTTGGATAGTACCGATACGCAGTATTTT. Translated, it gives CASSLDSTDTQYF.

This clonotype has just a few counts. This chain connects TRBV7-7 to TRBJ2-1; a weak D match, TRBD1 (6 bases). V lost 2 bases to trimming and J lost 6 bases, with 11 bases between them. The germline V gene has CDR1 SSHAT and CDR2 FNYEAQ (reference sequence). The CDR3 has 14 amino acids. CDR3 in DNA: TGTGCCAGCAGCTTAAGTCTGGGGGCCAATGAGCAGTTCTTC. Translating gives CASSLSLGANEQFF.

This clonotype was seen a few times. CDR3 sequence reads: CASSLVAGLAGNIQYF. CDR3 bases: TGTGCCAGCAGCTTAGTGGCGGGACTAGCGGGAAACATTCAGTACTTC. This sequence joins TRBV11-2 and TRBJ2-4; TRBD2 agrees at 12 bases. The length of the CDR3 is 16 residues. The V segment lost 1 base and the J segment 6 bases; nucleotides outside the gene matches: 4. CDR1 is SGHAT, CDR2 FQNNGV, per germline.

The rearrangement uses TRBV7-9 and TRBJ2-5; D gene uncertain. The V end lost 1 base, the J end lost 3 bases, and 3 bases lay between the germline ends. CDR1 and CDR2 from the germline V gene are SEHNR and FQNEAQ (reference sequence). The CDR3 sequence is 12 residues long. The CDR3 spells CASSLDKETQYF. The CDR3 nucleotides read TGTGCCAGCAGCTTAGACAAAGAGACCCAGTACTTC.

V is TRBV9 and J is TRBJ2-2; D may be TRBD2 (6 bases). Trimming removed 1 base at V and 6 bases at J, with 13 bases between. The CDR3 loop spans 15 amino acids. Looked up from germline, CDR1 is SGDLS and CDR2 is YYNGEE. DNA of the CDR3: TGTGCCAGCAGCGTATCCGGGGGAGCCCCCGGGGAGCTGTTTTTT. Its translation: CASSVSGGAPGELFF.

The rearrangement uses TRBV29-1 and TRBJ2-3; 9 bases map to TRBD1. In germline, CDR1 is SQVTM, CDR2 ANQGSEA. V gave up 6 bases and J gave up 11 bases; unmatched junction bases: 3. The CDR3 totals 10 residues. This chain's CDR3 is CSVGQGGQYF. In DNA form, the CDR3 reads TGCAGCGTGGGACAGGGAGGGCAGTATTTT.

The chain joins TRBV11-2 to TRBJ2-1, with 14 bases aligning to TRBD2. The length of the CDR3 is 17 residues. The V gene end was trimmed by 5 bases and the J gene end by 9 bases; junction bases not matched to a gene: 12. CDR1 SGHAT and CDR2 FQNNGV come from the germline V gene. Here the CDR3 DNA reads TGTGCCAGCAGCACAAAGGCGGGACTAGCGGGAGTCGGTGAGCAGTTCTTC. The encoded protein is CASSTKAGLAGVGEQFF. Based on the CDR3 plus reference TRBV11-2 and TRBJ2-1, the full variable domain is EAGVAQSPRYKIIEKRQSVAFWCNPISGHATLYWYQQILGQGPKLLIQFQNNGVVDDSQLPKDRFSAERLKGVDSTLKIQPAKLEDSAVYLCASSTKAGLAGVGEQFFGPGTRLTVL.

The chain employs TRBV2 and TRBJ1-1; D not resolved. Trimming stripped 2 bases from V and 1 base from J, with 11 bases between. Germline CDR1 is SNHLY and CDR2 is FYNNEI. There are 15 residues in the CDR3. CDR3 loop: CASSEWWVRNTEAFF. CDR3 DNA sequence: TGTGCCAGCAGTGAATGGTGGGTACGGAACACTGAAGCTTTCTTT.

This clonotype was detected only a few times. The rearrangement uses TRBV28 and TRBJ2-7; D unclear. V shed 4 bases and J shed 6 bases, with 7 bases lying between them. The CDR3 contains 11 residues. From germline, CDR1 is MDHEN and CDR2 SYDVKM. The CDR3 DNA is TGTGCCAGCAGTTCCCTTCGCGAGCAGTACTTC. Translated: CASSSLREQYF.

In its sample, this clonotype was seen a few times. This rearrangement joins TRBV28 to TRBJ1-3; the D is unclear. Germline CDR1 is MDHEN and CDR2 is SYDVKM. Trimming stripped 3 bases from V and 0 bases from J, with 12 bases between. This CDR3 is 16 amino acids long. CDR3 bases: TGTGCCAGCAGTTTTCCAGCGGGCCACTCTGGAAACACCATATATTTT. Its protein is CASSFPAGHSGNTIYF. The whole variable domain, remainder taken from reference TRBV28 and TRBJ1-3, is DVKVTQSSRYLVKRTGEKVFLECVQDMDHENMFWYRQDPGLGLRLIYFSYDVKMKEKGDIPEGYSVSREKKERFSLILESASTNQTSMYLCASSFPAGHSGNTIYFGEGSWLTVV.

There are a few counts of this clonotype. The chain has TRBV7-8 and TRBJ2-2; possible D gene TRBD2, 6 bases. The CDR3 loop spans 17 amino acids. The V gene's germline CDR1 is SGHVS and CDR2 FQNEAQ. Trimming cost V 1 base and J 5 bases, with 17 bases left between them. CDR3 in DNA: TGTGCCAGCAGCTTAGATTTTTACGCGGGAAATACCGGGGAGCTGTTTTTT. Its protein is CASSLDFYAGNTGELFF.

The V and J genes are TRBV5-4 and TRBJ1-6; 7 nucleotides match TRBD1. This CDR3 has 15 amino acids. CDR1 is SGHNT and CDR2 is YYREEE in the germline V gene (reference sequence). Trimming removed 2 bases from V and 8 bases from J; junction bases left unmatched: 7. The CDR3 sequence: CASSFQTGVDSPLHF. CDR3 sequence (DNA): TGTGCCAGCAGCTTCCAAACAGGGGTGGATTCACCCCTCCACTTT. The full variable domain, completed using reference TRBV5-4 and TRBJ1-6, is ETGVTQSPTHLIKTRGQQVTLRCSSQSGHNTVSWYQQALGQGPQFIFQYYREEENGRGNFPPRFSGLQFPNYSSELNVNALELDDSALYLCASSFQTGVDSPLHFGNGTRLTVT.

In this sample, this clonotype turned up a few times. The chain has TRBV28 and TRBJ2-1; maybe TRBD2 (6 bases). This CDR3 has 14 amino acids. V was shortened by 4 bases and J by 12 bases, with 19 bases between the two germline ends. From germline, CDR1 is MDHEN and CDR2 SYDVKM. The CDR3 DNA follows: TGTGCCAGCAGTTCGTCGGGGGACGTAGTATGGCAGTTCTTC. Translation: CASSSSGDVVWQFF.

Ten or more counts support this clonotype. CDR3 amino acids: CSADRGRAAETQYF. CDR3 sequence (DNA): TGCAGTGCCGATCGAGGGAGGGCCGCGGAGACCCAGTACTTC. V usage is TRBV20-1 and J usage is TRBJ2-5; TRBD2 aligns across 7 bases. Trimming at V came to 6 bases and at J to 5 bases, leaving 12 bases not matched to a gene. From germline, CDR1 is DFQATT and CDR2 SNEGSKA (reference sequence). This CDR3 comprises 14 residues.